The 13 T cell receptor beta chains reported below all come from one sample, sequenced in a study of blood T cell repertoires in COVID-19. Libraries were prepared by immunoSEQ multiplex PCR; TCRdb keeps only in-frame clonotypes and omits some of them. Of 75,000 to 100,000 clones in the sample, roughly 78% were seen once. Material: peripheral blood. The receptors originated from a human donor in a cohort sampled during active COVID-19.

This sequence joins TRBV4-1 and TRBJ2-1; no clear D. CDR3 length equals 14 residues. V lost 4 bases to trimming and J lost 0 bases, with 7 bases between them. CDR1 is MGHRA, CDR2 YSYEKL, per germline. The CDR3 here is CASSRLPSYNEQFF. The CDR3 bases are TGCGCCAGCAGCCGCCTACCCTCCTACAATGAGCAGTTCTTC.

This clone appeared once. The chain carries TRBV15 and TRBJ1-5, with TRBD1 as a possible D gene (5 bases). This CDR3 contains 17 residues. Trimming stripped 0 bases from V and 5 bases from J, with 17 bases between. Per the germline V gene, CDR1 is LNHNV and CDR2 is YYDKDF (reference sequence). CDR3 amino acids: CATSRDPGGRLYQPQHF. The CDR3 region has the DNA TGTGCCACCAGCAGAGATCCGGGGGGTCGACTCTATCAGCCCCAGCATTTT.

The rearrangement uses TRBV19 and TRBJ1-4; no clear D gene. Germline V lookup: CDR1 LNHDA, CDR2 SQIVND (reference sequence). The ends were cut back, 4 bases at V and 4 bases at J, with 19 bases in the middle. The CDR3 contains 17 residues. CDR3 residues: CASSRGQSVGGNEKLFF. The CDR3 DNA reads TGTGCCAGTAGTAGAGGTCAATCCGTCGGAGGTAATGAAAAACTGTTTTTT.

The chain uses TRBV6-6 and TRBJ1-4, with a weak D call TRBD1 (6 bases). Per the germline V gene, CDR1 is MNHNY and CDR2 is SVGAGI (reference sequence). This CDR3 contains 15 residues. V gave up 2 bases and J gave up 3 bases, with 10 bases separating them. DNA for the CDR3: TGTGCCAGCAGTTACGGGAAGGGGGCTAATGAAAAACTGTTTTTT. Protein sequence: CASSYGKGANEKLFF.

V gene TRBV5-6 combines with J gene TRBJ2-3; 8 positions match TRBD2. The CDR3 has 15 amino acids. Germline V CDR1 and CDR2: SGHDT, YYEEEE. J lost 5 bases, V lost 0 bases, and 5 bases had no gene match. The DNA of the CDR3 is TGTGCCAGCAGCTTGGCCCTAGCGGGTGGAGATACGCAGTATTTT. Translated, it gives CASSLALAGGDTQYF. The full variable domain, with the rest looked up from reference TRBV5-6 and TRBJ2-3, is DAGVTQSPTHLIKTRGQQVTLRCSPKSGHDTVSWYQQALGQGPQFIFQYYEEEERQRGNFPDRFSGHQFPNYSSELNVNALLLGDSALYLCASSLALAGGDTQYFGPGTRLTVL.

The chain joins TRBV15 to TRBJ2-7; 14 positions match TRBD2. Per the germline V gene, CDR1 is LNHNV and CDR2 is YYDKDF (reference sequence). The J segment lost 2 bases and the V segment lost 1 base, leaving 1 base of the junction unmatched. The CDR3 is 16 residues long. CDR3 residues: CATSRGLAGGTYEQYF. The CDR3 bases are TGTGCCACCAGCAGAGGACTAGCGGGGGGGACCTACGAGCAGTACTTC.

The CDR3 reads CASSQPSGTTLQETQYF. The CDR3 coding sequence is TGCGCCAGCAGTCAACCCAGCGGGACCACTCTCCAAGAGACCCAGTACTTC. J is TRBJ2-5 and V is TRBV4-1, with 7 bases lining up with TRBD2. This CDR3 is 17 amino acids long. Trimming cost V 6 bases and J 1 base; bases outside gene matches: 14. Germline-derived CDR1 and CDR2 are MGHRA and YSYEKL.

The V call is TRBV18, the J call TRBJ2-5, with 7 bases that match TRBD2. Germline CDR1 KGHSH, CDR2 LQKENI. V gave up 5 bases and J gave up 1 base; unmatched junction bases: 10. The CDR3 totals 16 residues. The CDR3 loop reads CASSYGLVSPQETQYF. The CDR3 DNA sequence: TGTGCCAGCTCATACGGACTAGTAAGCCCCCAAGAGACCCAGTACTTC.

The chain employs TRBV3-1 (or the pseudogene TRBV3-2) and TRBJ2-5, with TRBD2 matching over 9 bases. Germline CDR1 and CDR2: LGHDT and YNNKEL (reference sequence). This CDR3 is built from 17 residues. The trim removed 0 bases at V and 3 bases at J, leaving 8 bases unmatched. CDR3 DNA sequence: TGTGCCAGCAGCCAAGATCCGGCTAGCGGGGATGAAGAGACCCAGTACTTC. It specifies CASSQDPASGDEETQYF.

The gene calls are TRBV30 and TRBJ2-1; 7 bases are a match to TRBD1. Per germline, CDR1 GTSNPN and CDR2 SVGIG (reference sequence). This CDR3 comprises 13 residues. The V and J ends lost 3 bases and 4 bases, in that order; junction bases with no gene match: 3. The CDR3 nucleotides are TGTGCCTGGAGCCCGACAGGGTACAATGAGCAGTTCTTC. Protein: CAWSPTGYNEQFF.

V gene TRBV7-2 combines with J gene TRBJ2-7; 10 bases align to TRBD1. Germline V gene data show CDR1 as SGHTA and CDR2 as FQGNSA. The CDR3 totals 16 residues. V shed 5 bases, J shed 2 bases, and the junction held 9 bases outside the gene matches. The CDR3 here is CASSQTPGTGAYEQYF. The CDR3 region has the DNA TGTGCCAGCAGCCAGACACCCGGGACAGGGGCCTACGAGCAGTACTTC. Full variable domain (remainder filled in from reference TRBV7-2 and TRBJ2-7): GAGVSQSPSNKVTEKGKDVELRCDPISGHTALYWYRQSLGQGLEFLIYFQGNSAPDKSGLPSDRFSAERTGGSVSTLTIQRTQQEDSAVYLCASSQTPGTGAYEQYFGPGTRLTVT.

The chain joins TRBV6-5 to TRBJ1-6; D is perhaps TRBD1 (6 bases). The V gene lost 10 bases and the J gene lost 7 bases, with 20 bases spanning the gap. CDR3 length: 15 residues. The germline V gene encodes CDR1 MNHEY and CDR2 SVGAGI. The CDR3 spells CATLRGGGGNSPLHF. The DNA of the CDR3 is TGTGCCACACTGAGGGGGGGCGGGGGCAATTCACCCCTCCACTTT.

This clone was seen once. This chain joins TRBV10-3 and TRBJ2-1, with D perhaps TRBD2 (5 bases). In germline, CDR1 is ENHRY, CDR2 SYGVKD. The V end was cut by 7 bases, the J end by 9 bases, with 10 bases between. CDR3 length: 11 residues. The CDR3 region is CAIKGEGEQFF. The CDR3 nucleotides read TGTGCCATCAAGGGAGAGGGTGAGCAGTTCTTC.